The 10 T cell receptor beta chains below were found in one sample sequenced in a study of long-term antiretroviral therapy in people with HIV. Survey-level immunoSEQ v3.0 assays were run. Assay used: immunoSEQ multiplex PCR; TCRdb lists only in-frame clones, some missing. The data hold about 30,000 clones, with 70% to 90% observed a single time. The sample consisted of unsorted PBMCs, taken 3.2 years before starting antiretroviral therapy. All receptors derive from a man over 45 with HIV.

The chain links TRBV29-1 to TRBJ2-7; D unresolved. Trimming stripped 6 bases from V and 3 bases from J, with 12 bases between. CDR1 is SQVTM, CDR2 ANQGSEA, per germline. This CDR3 spans 12 amino acids. The CDR3 spells CSVGGDYYEQYF. DNA of the CDR3: TGCAGCGTAGGCGGAGATTACTACGAGCAGTACTTC.

This clone was seen a single time. The rearrangement joins TRBV4-2 to TRBJ2-3; D is perhaps TRBD2 (5 bases). The germline V gene has CDR1 LGHNA and CDR2 YNFKEQ. Trimming pared 2 bases from V and 14 bases from J, leaving 17 bases between. This CDR3 has 13 amino acids. In DNA, the CDR3 is TGTGCCAGCAGCCAACCCCCGGGGTTTGGGCCGTATTTT. This sequence encodes CASSQPPGFGPYF.

The chain couples TRBV9 to TRBJ1-1; maybe TRBD1 (5 bases). With 0 bases removed from V and 5 bases from J, the gap between germline ends came to 11 bases. Looked up from germline, CDR1 is SGDLS and CDR2 is YYNGEE. The CDR3 length is 14 residues. As DNA, the CDR3 is TGTGCCAGCAGCGTAGCCCCCAGACAGACTGAAGCTTTCTTT. Encoded protein: CASSVAPRQTEAFF.

This clone was counted once. The chain employs TRBV5-1 and TRBJ1-6, with D unclear. The CDR3 runs 16 residues. V was pared by 1 base and J by 0 bases, with 8 bases between. From germline, CDR1 is SGHRS and CDR2 YFSETQ. The CDR3 region is CASSLLGSSYNSPLHF. The CDR3, as DNA: TGCGCCAGCAGCTTGTTGGGGAGCTCCTATAATTCACCCCTCCACTTT. Full variable domain (outside the CDR3, taken from reference TRBV5-1 and TRBJ1-6): KAGVTQTPRYLIKTRGQQVTLSCSPISGHRSVSWYQQTPGQGLQFLFEYFSETQRNKGNFPGRFSGRQFSNSRSEMNVSTLELGDSALYLCASSLLGSSYNSPLHFGNGTRLTVT.

V usage is TRBV29-1 and J usage is TRBJ2-3; no clear D. The length of the CDR3 is 14 residues. Germline CDR1 and CDR2: SQVTM and ANQGSEA. The V and J ends lost 6 bases and 2 bases respectively, with 15 bases between them. As DNA, the CDR3 is TGCAGCGTCCGACTGAGACTGATCACAGATACGCAGTATTTT. Translated, it gives CSVRLRLITDTQYF.

The chain carries TRBV18 and TRBJ2-2, with D perhaps TRBD2 (6 bases). Germline lookup yields CDR1 KGHSH and CDR2 LQKENI. The CDR3 sequence is 17 residues long. The ends were cut back, 4 bases at V and 1 base at J, with 16 bases in the middle. CDR3 bases: TGTGCCAGCTCACTCAGAGGAGGGCAGGGGAACACCGGGGAGCTGTTTTTT. Protein: CASSLRGGQGNTGELFF.

The chain is built from TRBV29-1 and TRBJ2-2; D possibly matches TRBD1 or TRBD2 (5 bases each). V lost 8 bases and J 0 bases, leaving 10 bases between the germline ends. Per germline, CDR1 SQVTM and CDR2 ANQGSEA. The CDR3 sequence is 13 residues long. CDR3 in amino acids: CSLRDPNTGELFF. DNA for the CDR3: TGCAGCTTACGGGACCCGAACACCGGGGAGCTGTTTTTT.

The CDR3 nucleotides are TGTGCCAGCAGTCCCCAAGGGTATGGCTACACCTTC. This codes for CASSPQGYGYTF. The V gene is TRBV28, the J gene TRBJ1-2; D unclear. The CDR3 length is 12 residues. CDR1 is MDHEN and CDR2 is SYDVKM in the germline V gene. V was shortened by 5 bases and J by 5 bases, with 9 bases between the two germline ends.

This chain links TRBV9 with TRBJ2-5; 7 bases agree with TRBD2. CDR3 length equals 15 residues. The V gene's germline CDR1 is SGDLS and CDR2 YYNGEE. J lost 5 bases, V lost 0 bases, and 7 bases had no gene match. This chain's CDR3 is CASSVGGTTDETQYF. CDR3 nucleotide sequence: TGTGCCAGCAGCGTAGGCGGGACTACTGACGAGACCCAGTACTTC. Using reference TRBV9 and TRBJ2-5 for the parts outside the CDR3, the full variable domain is DSGVTQTPKHLITATGQRVTLRCSPRSGDLSVYWYQQSLDQGLQFLIQYYNGEERAKGNILERFSAQQFPDLHSELNLSSLELGDSALYFCASSVGGTTDETQYFGPGTRLLVL.

The chain combines TRBV5-4 with TRBJ2-3; 8 bases line up with TRBD2. CDR1 SGHNT and CDR2 YYREEE come from the germline V gene (reference sequence). CDR3 length equals 16 residues. Unmatched junction bases numbered 6, after V lost 1 base and J lost 2 bases. The CDR3 DNA reads TGTGCCAGCAGCTTGTTTGGCGGGGGGACCACAGATACGCAGTATTTT. It specifies CASSLFGGGTTDTQYF.